This TCR beta chain emerged from a study of CD8+CD57+ T cells in acquired aplastic anemia. Whole-study context: Each DNA sample taken from sorted CD4+ and CD8+ cells came to 3 to 3.5 ug on average.

By flow cytometry, patients selected for sequencing had shown an expansion of CD8+CD57+ cells. Of note for this clonotype: The antigen is not known.

For CDR3 and TCR beta VDJ profiling, genomic DNA was the template used. A single record per CDR3 protein comes from TCRdb applying MiXCR to the reads. The sample holds some 92,000 distinct CDR3 sequences, roughly two thirds seen once. The CDR3 contains 13 residues. Germline-derived CDR1 and CDR2 are SGHRS and YFSETQ. The J segment lost 6 bases and the V segment lost 0 bases, leaving 1 base of the junction unmatched. Overall study findings and caveats: Researchers reported that CD8+ Simpson's diversity was not significantly different in patients versus controls.

The chain carries TRBV5-1 and TRBJ2-7, with 9 bases lining up with TRBD1. The sample was sorted CD4+, CD8+, or CD8+CD57+ T cells (not recorded which) from PBMCs. The TCR was taken from a human donor with aplastic anemia. CDR3 nucleotides: TGCGCCAGCAGCTTGGAGGACAGGGGCGAGCAGTACTTC. Translating it yields CASSLEDRGEQYF. The whole variable domain, remainder taken from reference TRBV5-1 and TRBJ2-7, is KAGVTQTPRYLIKTRGQQVTLSCSPISGHRSVSWYQQTPGQGLQFLFEYFSETQRNKGNFPGRFSGRQFSNSRSEMNVSTLELGDSALYLCASSLEDRGEQYFGPGTRLTVT.